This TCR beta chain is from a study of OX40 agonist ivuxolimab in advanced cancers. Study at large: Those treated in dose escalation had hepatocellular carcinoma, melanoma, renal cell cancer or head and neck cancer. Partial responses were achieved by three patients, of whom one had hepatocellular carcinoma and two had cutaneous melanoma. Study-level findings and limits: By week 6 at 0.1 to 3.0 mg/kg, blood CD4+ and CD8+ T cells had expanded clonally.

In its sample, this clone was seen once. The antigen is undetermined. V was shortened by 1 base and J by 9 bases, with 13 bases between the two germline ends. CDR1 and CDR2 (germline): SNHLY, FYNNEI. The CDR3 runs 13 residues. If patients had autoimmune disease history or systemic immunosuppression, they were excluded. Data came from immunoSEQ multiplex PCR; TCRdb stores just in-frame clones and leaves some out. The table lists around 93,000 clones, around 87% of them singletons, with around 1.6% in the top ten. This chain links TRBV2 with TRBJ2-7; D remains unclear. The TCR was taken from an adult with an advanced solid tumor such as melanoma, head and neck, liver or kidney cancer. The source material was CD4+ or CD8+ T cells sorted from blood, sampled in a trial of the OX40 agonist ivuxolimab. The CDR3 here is CASSEGPALGQYF. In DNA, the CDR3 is TGTGCCAGCAGTGAAGGTCCGGCCTTAGGGCAGTACTTC.